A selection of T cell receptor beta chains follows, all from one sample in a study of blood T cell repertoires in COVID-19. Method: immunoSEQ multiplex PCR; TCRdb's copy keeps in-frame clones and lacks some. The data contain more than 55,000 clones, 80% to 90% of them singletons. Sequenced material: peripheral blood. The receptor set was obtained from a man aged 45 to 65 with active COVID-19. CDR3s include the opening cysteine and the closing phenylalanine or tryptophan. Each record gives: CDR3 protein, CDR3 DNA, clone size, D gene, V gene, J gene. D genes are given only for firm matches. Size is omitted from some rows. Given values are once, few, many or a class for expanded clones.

CASSLIPGGEKLFF	TGCGCCAGCAGCTTAATTCCAGGGGGGGAAAAACTGTTTTTT	once	TRBD1	TRBV5-1	TRBJ1-4
CASSQEGTSGGQETQYF	TGTGCCAGCAGCCAAGAGGGGACTAGCGGGGGTCAAGAGACCCAGTACTTC	.	TRBD2	TRBV4-2	TRBJ2-5
CASSFPPREQFF	TGTGCCAGCAGCTTCCCCCCCAGGGAGCAGTTCTTC	.	.	TRBV7-9	TRBJ2-1
CASSPDRTTGELFF	TGTGCCAGCAGCCCGGACAGGACGACCGGGGAGCTGTTTTTT	.	TRBD1	TRBV9	TRBJ2-2
CASSSPSYNEQFF	TGTGCCAGCAGCTCACCCAGCTACAATGAGCAGTTCTTC	.	.	TRBV11-3	TRBJ2-1
CASSNDQGAAGANVLTF	TGTGCCAGCAGCAATGATCAGGGGGCTGCTGGGGCCAACGTCCTGACTTTC	.	TRBD1	TRBV11-3	TRBJ2-6
CASSLPGDTQYF	TGTGCCAGCAGTTTACCAGGGGATACGCAGTATTTT	.	.	TRBV12-3/TRBV12-4	TRBJ2-3
CASARTGTAYEQYF	TGTGCCAGCGCCCGGACAGGTACGGCCTACGAGCAGTACTTC	.	TRBD1	TRBV2	TRBJ2-7
CASSLVGVREQYF	TGTGCCAGCAGCTTAGTAGGGGTCCGCGAGCAGTACTTC	few	.	TRBV7-9	TRBJ2-7
CASSQIDRGASYEQYF	TGTGCCAGCTCACAAATCGACAGGGGGGCCTCCTACGAGCAGTACTTC	few	TRBD1	TRBV18	TRBJ2-7
CASSSGEGVSDTQYF	TGTGCCAGCAGCTCAGGGGAGGGAGTCTCAGATACGCAGTATTTT	.	.	TRBV7-9	TRBJ2-3
CASSFQGKGYGYTF	TGTGCCAGCAGTTTCCAGGGGAAGGGGTATGGCTACACCTTC	.	.	TRBV27	TRBJ1-2
CASRSIQGVGTQYF	TGTGCCAGCAGGTCTATCCAGGGGGTCGGGACCCAGTACTTC	.	TRBD1	TRBV7-8	TRBJ2-5
CASSYSSSIINQPQHF	TGTGCCAGCAGTTACTCGAGTTCGATTATCAATCAGCCCCAGCATTTT	few	.	TRBV6-6	TRBJ1-5
CSAEGQVLDGYTF	TGCAGCGCCGAGGGACAGGTCCTCGATGGCTACACCTTC	.	TRBD1	TRBV29-1	TRBJ1-2
CASSLTIQSTRVTSYEQYF	TGCGCCAGCAGCTTGACCATCCAATCGACTAGAGTAACCTCCTACGAGCAGTACTTC	once	.	TRBV5-1	TRBJ2-7
CASSLIRVAGVERYEQYF	TGTGCCAGCAGCCTCATCCGGGTAGCGGGGGTGGAGCGGTACGAGCAGTACTTC	.	TRBD2	TRBV11-3	TRBJ2-7
CASSLGEGTQYF	TGTGCCAGCAGCTTAGGGGAGGGGACCCAGTACTTC	.	TRBD2	TRBV7-2	TRBJ2-5
CASSSGQPTDTQYF	TGTGCCAGCAGCTCGGGACAGCCCACAGATACGCAGTATTTT	.	TRBD1	TRBV11-3	TRBJ2-3
CSVEDRVPDYGYTF	TGCAGCGTTGAAGACAGGGTTCCGGACTATGGCTACACCTTC	.	.	TRBV29-1	TRBJ1-2
CASSYVDRSYEQYF	TGTGCCAGCAGTTACGTGGACAGATCTTACGAGCAGTACTTC	.	.	TRBV6-6	TRBJ2-7
CASRRQGFGQETQYF	TGTGCCAGTAGACGACAGGGTTTTGGGCAAGAGACCCAGTACTTC	.	TRBD1	TRBV19	TRBJ2-5
CASSEQGIEETQYF	TGTGCCAGCAGCGAACAGGGAATCGAGGAGACCCAGTACTTC	few	.	TRBV9	TRBJ2-5
CASRTINSNGYTF	TGTGCCAGCAGAACCATTAACTCCAATGGCTACACCTTC	.	.	TRBV27	TRBJ1-2
CASSLERNQPQHF	TGCGCCAGCAGCTTGGAACGGAATCAGCCCCAGCATTTT	.	.	TRBV5-1	TRBJ1-5
CASSLRGTYEQYF	TGTGCCAGCAGTTTAAGGGGGACCTACGAGCAGTACTTC	.	.	TRBV27	TRBJ2-7
CASSLSGEVTEAFF	TGCGCCAGCAGCTTGTCAGGGGAAGTAACTGAAGCTTTCTTT	.	.	TRBV5-1	TRBJ1-1
CASSLEGVSNNSPLHF	TGCGCCAGCAGCTTGGAGGGGGTTTCGAATAATTCACCCCTCCACTTT	.	.	TRBV5-1	TRBJ1-6
CASSLRGGQYF	TGTGCCAGCAGCCTACGGGGGGGGCAGTACTTC	.	TRBD2	TRBV11-3	TRBJ2-7
CASNGGTTDTQYF	TGTGCCAGTAATGGGGGGACCACAGATACGCAGTATTTT	.	.	TRBV2	TRBJ2-3